This is a list of T cell receptor beta chains from one sample in a study of blood T cell repertoires in COVID-19. Profiled with immunoSEQ multiplex PCR; TCRdb holds only in-frame clones, not every one. The sample records about 14,000 clones, around 80% being singletons. Input material: peripheral blood. The source of these receptors is a woman aged 45-65 years with active or convalescent COVID-19. The conserved cysteine and the conserved F or W are not part of the CDR3 here. Some rows mark clone size as missing; the rest say once, few, many or name a class of expanded clone.

CDR3,V,size
ASIGQLNTEAF,TRBV19,NA
ATSRILTGNYGYT,TRBV15,once
ASRGTGISRSPLH,TRBV27,NA
ASRRTAKANYGYT,TRBV27,NA
ASSLGTGTNQPQH,TRBV5-5,few
ASSFPAREGWYNEQF,TRBV5-4,medium-sized
ATHRTGEKLF,TRBV24-1,NA
ASSPPAGAMIAF,TRBV18,few
ASSLPRHTDTQY,TRBV14,few
ASSPTRRTRGGEKLF,TRBV5-1,NA
ASSLFPTDTQY,TRBV5-5,NA
ASLAGFTDTQY,TRBV6-7,NA
ASRAWTWRAYEQY,TRBV28,NA
ASRKLASSYEQY,TRBV27,NA
ASSVVGAGGLGANVLT,TRBV9,NA
ASSKEGRNGYT,TRBV27,NA
ASSLGAGYEQY,TRBV27,NA
ASSSQGFRVAIFQPQH,TRBV21-1,NA
ASRTTGLSSEAF,TRBV6-5,medium-sized
ASSSGQGQGDTQY,TRBV18,NA
ASRRGRDEFGELF,TRBV19,NA
AIRGTGGAFGSGANVLT,TRBV10-3,NA
ASSLSGVAKNIQY,TRBV3-1/TRBV3-2,NA
ASSYQSNQPQH,TRBV21-1,NA
ASSPPVAGAPQETQY,TRBV18,few
ASSIGDYNSPLH,TRBV19,NA
ASSQGQGSNTEAF,TRBV3-1/TRBV3-2,NA
ASRAGTHYEQY,TRBV27,NA
ATIRETQY,TRBV24-1,NA
ATSRDPNSGTISYEQY,TRBV15,NA
ASSQNPTGREETQY,TRBV3-1/TRBV3-2,NA
ASSAGRRFNEKLF,TRBV6-4,NA
SVDRLGEKLF,TRBV29-1,NA